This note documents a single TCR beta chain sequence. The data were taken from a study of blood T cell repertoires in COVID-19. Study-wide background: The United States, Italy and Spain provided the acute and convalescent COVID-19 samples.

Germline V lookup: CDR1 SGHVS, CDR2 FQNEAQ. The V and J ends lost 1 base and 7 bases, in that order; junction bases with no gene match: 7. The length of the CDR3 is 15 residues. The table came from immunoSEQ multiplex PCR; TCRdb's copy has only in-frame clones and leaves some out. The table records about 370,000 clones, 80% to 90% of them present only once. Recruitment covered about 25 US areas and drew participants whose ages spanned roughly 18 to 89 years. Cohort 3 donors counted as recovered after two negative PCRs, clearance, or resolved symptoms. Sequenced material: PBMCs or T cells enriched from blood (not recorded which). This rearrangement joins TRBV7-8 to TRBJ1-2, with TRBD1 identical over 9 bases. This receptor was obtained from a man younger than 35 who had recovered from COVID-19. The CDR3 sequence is CASSLGQGVSSGYTF. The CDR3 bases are TGTGCCAGCAGCTTAGGACAGGGGGTCTCATCTGGCTACACCTTC.